The 15 T cell receptor beta chains below were found in one sample sequenced in a study of blood T cell repertoires in COVID-19. TCRdb's copy holds only in-frame clones and misses some; the assay was immunoSEQ multiplex PCR. Found here are about 98,000 clones, roughly 86% of them singletons; the top ten hold 10%. What was sequenced was peripheral blood. Source of these receptors: a man aged 50 or older with acute or convalescent COVID-19.

The chain recombines TRBV29-1 with TRBJ1-2, with D perhaps matching TRBD1 (6 bases). Trimming stripped 4 bases from V and 8 bases from J, with 17 bases between. The CDR3 runs 13 residues. Germline V gene lookup returns CDR1 SQVTM and CDR2 ANQGSEA. The DNA for the CDR3 is TGCAGCGTTGGGGACACTCCAATCTACGGCTACACCTTC. Its protein product is CSVGDTPIYGYTF. The variable domain in full, completed from reference TRBV29-1 and TRBJ1-2, reads SAVISQKPSRDICQRGTSLTIQCQVDSQVTMMFWYRQQPGQSLTLIATANQGSEATYESGFVIDKFPISRPNLTFSTLTVSNMSPEDSSIYLCSVGDTPIYGYTFGSGTRLTVV.

The V call is TRBV9, the J call TRBJ2-3; 7 nucleotides match TRBD2. V dropped 4 bases and J dropped 2; count of bases not matched to a gene: 10. The CDR3 totals 16 residues. CDR1 SGDLS and CDR2 YYNGEE come from the germline V gene. This CDR3 reads CASSRASGTYTDTQYF. CDR3 nucleotide sequence: TGTGCCAGCAGCCGAGCGAGCGGGACCTACACAGATACGCAGTATTTT.

The chain recombines TRBV2 with TRBJ2-3; possible D gene TRBD1, 5 bases. Trimming removed 2 bases from V and 2 bases from J, with 14 bases in between. The CDR3 consists of 16 residues. In germline, CDR1 is SNHLY, CDR2 FYNNEI. The CDR3 sequence is CASSELPRQYTDTQYF. As DNA, the CDR3 is TGTGCCAGCAGTGAACTCCCCCGACAGTACACAGATACGCAGTATTTT.

This clone has a single count. This rearrangement joins TRBV18 to TRBJ2-2, with TRBD2 matching 12 bases. The V gene end was trimmed by 2 bases and the J gene end by 1 base; junction bases not matched to a gene: 8. CDR1 is KGHSH, CDR2 LQKENI, per germline. This CDR3 contains 19 residues. This chain's CDR3 is CASSPGPGLAGENTGELFF. CDR3 bases: TGTGCCAGCTCACCAGGGCCGGGACTAGCGGGCGAGAACACCGGGGAGCTGTTTTTT.

The rearrangement uses TRBV6-2 or TRBV6-3 and TRBJ2-5, with D perhaps matching TRBD2 (5 bases). V was shortened by 5 bases and J by 4 bases, with 20 bases between the two germline ends. Germline-derived CDR1 and CDR2 are MNHEY and SVGEGT. The CDR3 is made up of 16 amino acids. The CDR3 loop is CASSAARQEVGETQYF. The CDR3 DNA sequence: TGTGCCAGCAGTGCTGCTCGGCAGGAGGTAGGAGAGACCCAGTACTTC.

In DNA, the CDR3 is TGTGCCAGCAGCCAAAAGGGGATCTACGAGCAGTACTTC. This encodes CASSQKGIYEQYF. The rearrangement links TRBV3-1 (or the pseudogene TRBV3-2) to TRBJ2-7; TRBD1 might be the D (5 bases). V lost 2 bases, J lost 3 bases, and 8 bases lay in between. The CDR3 runs to 13 residues. Germline-derived CDR1 and CDR2 are LGHDT and YNNKEL (reference sequence).

V gene TRBV6-6 combines with J gene TRBJ1-2; 8 bases line up with TRBD1. In germline, CDR1 is MNHNY, CDR2 SVGAGI (reference sequence). The CDR3 runs 15 residues. V trimming: 4 bases; J trimming: 4 bases; junction bases outside the gene matches: 8. CDR3 bases: TGTGCCAGCAGTTCGCTACAGGGGGTAGCCTATGGCTACACCTTC. This translates into CASSSLQGVAYGYTF.

This rearrangement joins TRBV5-4 to TRBJ2-1; 9 bases fit TRBD2. Germline-derived CDR1 and CDR2 are SGHNT and YYREEE (reference sequence). This CDR3 is built from 15 residues. V shed 3 bases, J shed 7 bases, and the junction held 8 bases outside the gene matches. The CDR3, as DNA: TGTGCCAGCAGCTCCCGGCGGGAGGGCCTGAATGAGCAGTTCTTC. The encoded protein is CASSSRREGLNEQFF.

The chain has TRBV19 and TRBJ1-5; 8 bases match TRBD1. Trimming took 1 base from V and 6 from J; bases not matched to a gene: 5. Germline CDR1 and CDR2: LNHDA and SQIVND (reference sequence). The CDR3 has 15 residues. The chain's CDR3 is CASSIGRTGTQPQHF. The CDR3 DNA is TGTGCCAGTAGTATAGGCAGGACAGGGACTCAGCCCCAGCATTTT.

V gene TRBV5-1 combines with J gene TRBJ1-1; D gene uncertain. Germline V lookup: CDR1 SGHRS, CDR2 YFSETQ. The V gene lost 0 bases and the J gene lost 2 bases, with 5 bases spanning the gap. CDR3 size: 13 residues. The CDR3 reads CASSLVVNTEAFF. As DNA, the CDR3 is TGCGCCAGCAGCTTGGTCGTAAACACTGAAGCTTTCTTT.

This sequence joins TRBV7-2 and TRBJ1-2, with 7 bases fitting TRBD1. There are 13 residues in the CDR3. CDR1 is SGHTA, CDR2 FQGNSA, per germline. V trimming: 6 bases; J trimming: 3 bases; junction bases outside the gene matches: 4. CDR3 in DNA: TGTGCCAGCAGGCCTACAGGGGACTATGGCTACACCTTC. Protein: CASRPTGDYGYTF.

This chain joins TRBV7-9 and TRBJ1-4; unclear D gene. The CDR3 covers 14 residues. Germline CDR1 and CDR2: SEHNR and FQNEAQ (reference sequence). V shed 5 bases and J shed 7 bases, with 14 bases lying between them. CDR3 protein: CASSPLREAEKLFF. CDR3 bases: TGTGCCAGCAGCCCCCTGAGGGAGGCTGAAAAACTGTTTTTT.

This clone was counted once. This chain links TRBV14 with TRBJ2-3, with no clear D. The CDR3 sequence is 14 residues long. V gave up 4 bases and J gave up 2 bases, with 10 bases separating them. Germline lookup yields CDR1 SGHDN and CDR2 FVKESK. CDR3 DNA: TGTGCCAGCAGCCCCAGGCGAGTCACAGATACGCAGTATTTT. Translated, it gives CASSPRRVTDTQYF.

V usage is TRBV6-1 and J usage is TRBJ2-1; 7 bases agree with TRBD1. Trimming cost V 3 bases and J 4 bases; bases outside gene matches: 3. The CDR3 contains 14 residues. CDR1 and CDR2 from the germline V gene are MNHNS and SASEGT. DNA for the CDR3: TGTGCCAGCAGTGAGTCAGGGGGTTACAATGAGCAGTTCTTC. The encoded protein is CASSESGGYNEQFF.

The chain links TRBV21-1 to TRBJ2-1; the table's D call, TRBD1, was not checked against the DNA. TRBV21-1 is shown as a pseudogene. The CDR3 length is 13 residues. Here the CDR3 reads CASSSQIRNEQFF. CDR3 in DNA: TGTGCCAGCAGCAGCCAGATTCGCAATGAGCAGTTCTTC.